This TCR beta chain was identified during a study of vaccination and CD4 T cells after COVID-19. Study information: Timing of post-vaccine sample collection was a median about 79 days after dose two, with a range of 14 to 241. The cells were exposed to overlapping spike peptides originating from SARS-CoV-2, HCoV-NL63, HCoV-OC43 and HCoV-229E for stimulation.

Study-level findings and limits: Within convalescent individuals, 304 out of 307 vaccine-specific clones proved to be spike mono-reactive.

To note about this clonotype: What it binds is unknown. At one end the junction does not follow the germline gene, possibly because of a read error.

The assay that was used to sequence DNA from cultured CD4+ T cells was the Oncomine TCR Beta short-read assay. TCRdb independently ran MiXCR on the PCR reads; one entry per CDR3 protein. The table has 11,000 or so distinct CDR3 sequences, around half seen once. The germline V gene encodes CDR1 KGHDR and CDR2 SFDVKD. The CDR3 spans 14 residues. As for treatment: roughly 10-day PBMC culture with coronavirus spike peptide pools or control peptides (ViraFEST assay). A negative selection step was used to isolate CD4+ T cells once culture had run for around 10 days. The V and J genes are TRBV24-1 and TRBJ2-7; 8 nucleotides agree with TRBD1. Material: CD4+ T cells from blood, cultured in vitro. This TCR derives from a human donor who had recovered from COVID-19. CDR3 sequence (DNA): TGTACCACCAGTGCCAGGGACAGGTGGTACGAGCAGTACTTC. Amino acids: CTTSARDRWYEQYF.